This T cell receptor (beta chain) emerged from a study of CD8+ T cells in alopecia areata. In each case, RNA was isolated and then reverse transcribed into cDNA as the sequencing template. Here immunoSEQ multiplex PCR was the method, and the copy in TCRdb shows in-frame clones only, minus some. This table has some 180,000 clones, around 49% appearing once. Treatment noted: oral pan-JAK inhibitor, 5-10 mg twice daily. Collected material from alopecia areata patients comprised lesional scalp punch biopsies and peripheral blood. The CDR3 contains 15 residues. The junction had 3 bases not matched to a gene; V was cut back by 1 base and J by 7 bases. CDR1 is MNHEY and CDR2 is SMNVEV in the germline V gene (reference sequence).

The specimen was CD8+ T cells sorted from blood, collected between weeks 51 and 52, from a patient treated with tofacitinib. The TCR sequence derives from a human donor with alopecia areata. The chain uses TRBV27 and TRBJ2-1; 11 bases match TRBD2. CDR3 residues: CASSLWASGGNEQFF. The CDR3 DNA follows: TGTGCCAGCAGTTTATGGGCTAGCGGGGGGAATGAGCAGTTCTTC.